Reported below is one T cell receptor beta chain. Trimming took 6 bases from V and 0 from J; bases not matched to a gene: 2. The CDR3 runs 13 residues. Germline CDR1 is SEHNR and CDR2 is FQNEAQ (reference sequence). With a J-beta primer mix and a sample-barcoded 5' primer, a second PCR ran 7 to 11 cycles. MiXCR was run by TCRdb on the 5' RACE reads, yielding one entry per CDR3 protein. Of 700,000 to 1,000,000 distinct CDR3 sequences listed, more than 40% are singletons. This specimen belongs to a study of blood T cells in healthy people across ages. This chain connects TRBV7-9 to TRBJ2-7; 7 nucleotides align to TRBD2. Material for sequencing was blood. The sequence derives from a man in his sixties in good health. The CDR3 DNA sequence: TGTGCCAGCAGACTAGCGAGCTCCTACGAGCAGTACTTC. This sequence encodes CASRLASSYEQYF.